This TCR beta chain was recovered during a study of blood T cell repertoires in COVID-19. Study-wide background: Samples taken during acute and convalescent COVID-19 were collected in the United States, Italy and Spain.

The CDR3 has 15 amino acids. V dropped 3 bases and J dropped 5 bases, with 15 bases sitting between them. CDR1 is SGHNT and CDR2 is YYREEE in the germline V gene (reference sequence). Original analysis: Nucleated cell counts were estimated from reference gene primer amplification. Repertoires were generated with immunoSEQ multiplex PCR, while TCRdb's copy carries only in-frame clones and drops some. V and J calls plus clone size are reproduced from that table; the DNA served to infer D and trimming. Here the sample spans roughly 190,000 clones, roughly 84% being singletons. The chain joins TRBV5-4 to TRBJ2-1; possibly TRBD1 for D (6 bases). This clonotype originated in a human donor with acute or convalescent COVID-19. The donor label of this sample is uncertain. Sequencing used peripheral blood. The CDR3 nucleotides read TGTGCCAGCAGCTCCCAGGGGCTAGCCGACAATGAGCAGTTCTTC. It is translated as CASSSQGLADNEQFF.